Below, 25 T cell receptor beta chains from the same sample are listed, as sequenced in a study of T cells in Graves' hyperthyroidism and ophthalmopathy (dated by TCRdb to the late 2010s). Library preparation used multiplex PCR. Sequencing was performed on an Illumina HiSeq 2000. TCR beta CDR3 regions were amplified from RNA transcripts. The first round of RT-PCR for the TCR CDR3 was performed with the HTBI primer set and the Qiagen OneStep RT-PCR kit. TCRdb applied fastp at Q25 and MiXCR to the public reads, then kept only in-frame beta chains. Entries are consolidated by CDR3 protein sequence, retaining the most common genes and DNA. For this sample there are 500,000 or so distinct CDR3 sequences; roughly 15% appear just once. The ten largest clones take up approximately 30% of the sample. The specimen was blood. All receptors come from a young woman with Graves' ophthalmopathy.

In this sample, this clonotype turned up many times. The chain recombines TRBV28 with TRBJ1-2; 7 bases map to TRBD1. Germline values: CDR1 MDHEN, CDR2 SYDVKM. CDR3 size: 15 residues. Germline trimming cut 5 bases from V and 1 base from J; bases unmatched to any gene: 7. The CDR3 protein is CASSTGGQNNYGYTF. The CDR3 DNA is TGTGCCAGCAGTACCGGGGGACAGAATAACTATGGCTACACCTTC.

V and J are TRBV4-2 and TRBJ2-1; TRBD2 agrees at 10 bases. V lost 4 bases, J lost 0 bases, and 6 bases stayed unmatched. Germline-derived CDR1 and CDR2 are LGHNA and YNFKEQ. This CDR3 has 17 amino acids. CDR3 sequence: CASSRNSGRFSYNEQFF. DNA for the CDR3: TGTGCCAGCAGCCGGAATAGCGGGAGGTTCTCCTACAATGAGCAGTTCTTC.

This clonotype was picked up many times. The rearrangement links TRBV2 to TRBJ1-5, with D unclear. CDR1 and CDR2 (germline): SNHLY, FYNNEI. The CDR3 is 13 residues long. V gave up 1 base and J gave up 8 bases, with 9 bases separating them. CDR3 DNA: TGTGCCAGCAGTGAAGTCCATCTAAAGCCCCAGCATTTT. This codes for CASSEVHLKPQHF. The whole variable domain, remainder taken from reference TRBV2 and TRBJ1-5, is EPEVTQTPSHQVTQMGQEVILRCVPISNHLYFYWYRQILGQKVEFLVSFYNNEISEKSEIFDDQFSVERPDGSNFTLKIRSTKLEDSAMYFCASSEVHLKPQHFGDGTRLSIL.

V usage is TRBV6-1 and J usage is TRBJ2-7, with a weak D call TRBD2 (6 bases). In germline, CDR1 is MNHNS, CDR2 SASEGT. V was cut by 1 base and J by 2 bases, with 9 bases left in between. CDR3 size: 14 residues. The CDR3 DNA sequence: TGTGCCAGCAGTGAAGGCGGGGCTACCTACGAGCAGTACTTC. This codes for CASSEGGATYEQYF.

Regarding this clonotype: Possible read error: a much larger clone is one base away. The chain combines TRBV7-3 with TRBJ2-7, with 9 bases matching TRBD1. The CDR3 is 15 residues long. The junction had 7 bases not matched to a gene; V was cut back by 3 bases and J by 4 bases. Per the germline V gene, CDR1 is SGHTA and CDR2 is FQGTGA. As DNA, the CDR3 is TGTGCCAGCAGCTTCGACCGGGACAGGGATTACGAGCAGTACTTC. The encoded protein is CASSFDRDRDYEQYF.

The chain uses TRBV3-1 and TRBJ2-7; perhaps TRBD1 as D (5 bases). Germline V gene sequence: CDR1 LGHDT, CDR2 YNNKEL (reference sequence). The CDR3 is 15 amino acids. V was trimmed by 1 base and J by 4 bases, leaving 14 bases between them. This chain's CDR3 is CASSQALGAHYEQYF. The CDR3 bases are TGTGCCAGCAGCCAAGCATTAGGGGCCCATTACGAGCAGTACTTC.

There are many counts of this clonotype. The genes are TRBV18 and TRBJ2-6; the D gene is possibly TRBD1 (5 bases). This CDR3 region has 12 residues. CDR1 and CDR2 from the germline V gene are KGHSH and LQKENI. The V end was cut by 4 bases, the J end by 9 bases, with 7 bases between. Here the CDR3 reads CASSLQDNVLTF. The CDR3, as DNA: TGTGCCAGCTCACTACAGGACAACGTCCTGACTTTC.

This clonotype was seen ten or more times. This sequence joins TRBV29-1 and TRBJ2-7; TRBD1 is a possible D gene (5 bases). The CDR3 consists of 12 residues. Germline V gene sequence: CDR1 SQVTM, CDR2 ANQGSEA. The V gene lost 4 bases and the J gene lost 3 bases, with 10 bases spanning the gap. The CDR3 loop is CSVGVGRYEQYF. The DNA for the CDR3 is TGCAGCGTTGGGGTGGGGCGCTACGAGCAGTACTTC.

J is TRBJ2-1 and V is TRBV4-3; 11 nucleotides agree with TRBD2. Losses at the gene ends were 2 bases for V and 0 bases for J; bases not matched to a gene: 9. Germline CDR1 LGHNA, CDR2 YSLEER. The CDR3 sequence is 19 residues long. For the CDR3, the DNA is TGCGCCAGCAGCCAACTCGCGATAGCGGGAGGGCTCTCCTACAATGAGCAGTTCTTC. The encoded protein is CASSQLAIAGGLSYNEQFF.

The chain employs TRBV10-3 and TRBJ2-5; no clear D gene. V lost 4 bases and J 0 bases, leaving 6 bases between the germline ends. The germline V gene encodes CDR1 ENHRY and CDR2 SYGVKD. This CDR3 region has 13 residues. CDR3 in amino acids: CAISGQNQETQYF. As DNA, the CDR3 is TGTGCCATCAGTGGTCAGAACCAAGAGACCCAGTACTTC.

With regard to this clonotype: A much larger clone differs from this one at a single base, so this may be a read error. The genes are TRBV27 and TRBJ2-1; no firm D call. Germline V gives CDR1 MNHEY, CDR2 SMNVEV (reference sequence). The CDR3 is made up of 16 amino acids. The CDR3 is CVSSFRLRLFINEQFF. CDR3 DNA sequence: TGTGTCAGCAGTTTCCGTTTGAGACTGTTTATTAATGAGCAGTTCTTC.

This clonotype occurred many times. This sequence joins TRBV28 and TRBJ2-7, with D possibly called TRBD1 or TRBD2 (5 bases each). Germline CDR1 reads MDHEN; CDR2 reads SYDVKM. Trimming removed 7 bases at V and 2 bases at J, with 18 bases between. The CDR3 length is 15 residues. The DNA of the CDR3 is TGTGCCAGCACCAAAACCCCGCAGGGAGCCTACGAGCAGTACTTC. Translated: CASTKTPQGAYEQYF.

This clonotype was seen at least ten times. V is TRBV7-9 and J is TRBJ2-3; the D gene is possibly TRBD1 (6 bases). CDR3 length equals 15 residues. Germline values: CDR1 SEHNR, CDR2 FQNEAQ (reference sequence). V gave up 4 bases and J gave up 2 bases, with 13 bases separating them. The CDR3 DNA sequence: TGTGCCAGCAGCTCCTCGACAGGAGCCACAGATACGCAGTATTTT. Encoded protein: CASSSSTGATDTQYF. Looking up the rest from reference TRBV7-9 and TRBJ2-3 gives the full variable domain: DTGVSQNPRHKITKRGQNVTFRCDPISEHNRLYWYRQTLGQGPEFLTYFQNEAQLEKSRLLSDRFSAERPKGSFSTLEIQRTEQGDSAMYLCASSSSTGATDTQYFGPGTRLTVL.

This clonotype was picked up many times. This sequence joins TRBV3-1 and TRBJ1-1; possibly TRBD1 for D (5 bases). Germline-derived CDR1 and CDR2 are LGHDT and YNNKEL (reference sequence). This CDR3 region has 13 residues. V gave up 3 bases and J gave up 2 bases, with 7 bases separating them. The CDR3: CASSHGANTEAFF. DNA of the CDR3: TGTGCCAGCAGCCATGGGGCCAACACTGAAGCTTTCTTT.

The chain carries TRBV19 and TRBJ2-4, with 7 bases aligning to TRBD1. Trimming cost V 8 bases and J 4 bases; bases outside gene matches: 5. Germline V CDR1 and CDR2: LNHDA, SQIVND (reference sequence). The CDR3 has 13 amino acids. The CDR3 sequence is CASAGTAKNIQYF. DNA of the CDR3: TGTGCCAGTGCCGGGACAGCGAAAAACATTCAGTACTTC.

This clonotype was picked up many times. At one end the junction does not follow the germline gene, possibly because of a read error. The chain uses TRBV7-2 and TRBJ2-5; 7 nucleotides agree with TRBD2. The CDR3 covers 12 residues. The germline CDR1 and CDR2 sequences are SGHTA and FQGNSA. The CDR3 DNA reads TGTGCCAGCAGCCCCCCGACTAGCCACCTGAACTTC. Translation: CASSPPTSHLNF. The full variable domain, rest sourced from reference TRBV7-2 and TRBJ2-5, is GAGVSQSPSNKVTEKGKDVELRCDPISGHTALYWYRQSLGQGLEFLIYFQGNSAPDKSGLPSDRFSAERTGGSVSTLTIQRTQQEDSAVYLCASSPPTSHLNFGPGTRLLVL.

The rearrangement uses TRBV6-1 and TRBJ2-5; 15 bases map to TRBD2. In germline, CDR1 is MNHNS, CDR2 SASEGT. The J segment lost 7 bases and the V segment lost 11 bases, leaving 11 bases of the junction unmatched. The CDR3 has 15 residues. The CDR3 DNA reads as TGTGCCGGCACCGGACTAGCGGGAGGGCCTGGGACCCAGTACTTC. Its translation: CAGTGLAGGPGTQYF.

This clonotype was seen a handful of times. The chain links TRBV5-1 to TRBJ2-1; no reliable D call. This CDR3 has 14 residues. Germline V gene data show CDR1 as SGHRS and CDR2 as YFSETQ. V lost 0 bases and J lost 2, with 6 bases in between. The CDR3 loop is CASSLDGAYNEQFF. The CDR3 DNA sequence: TGCGCCAGCAGCTTGGACGGAGCCTACAATGAGCAGTTCTTC.

This sequence joins TRBV6-1 and TRBJ2-5, with D possibly being TRBD2 (6 bases). V lost 7 bases and J 5 bases, leaving 14 bases between the germline ends. This CDR3 has 13 residues. CDR1 is MNHNS and CDR2 is SASEGT in the germline V gene. DNA of the CDR3: TGTGCCAGCACGAGGGCAGGGAGGGAGACCCAGTACTTC. The encoded protein is CASTRAGRETQYF.

This clonotype showed up many times. The V gene is TRBV24-1, the J gene TRBJ1-1; D remains ambiguous. The germline V gene has CDR1 KGHDR and CDR2 SFDVKD. V lost 1 base to trimming and J lost 1 base, with 12 bases between them. The CDR3 has 16 amino acids. The CDR3 sequence is CATSDLGSDWNTEAFF. The CDR3 DNA sequence: TGTGCCACCAGTGATTTAGGGTCCGATTGGAACACTGAAGCTTTCTTT.

In regard to this clonotype: A much more abundant neighbour one base away suggests this may be a read error. This chain uses TRBV12-3 or TRBV12-4 with TRBJ2-3; the D gene could be TRBD1 or TRBD2 (5 bases each). The CDR3 is 15 residues long. The V gene lost 2 bases and the J gene lost 2 bases, with 11 bases spanning the gap. CDR3 DNA sequence: TGTGCCAGCAGTTTATCGGGACGGCACACAGATACGCAGTATTTT. Translated: CASSLSGRHTDTQYF.

This clonotype was found many times. CDR3 sequence: CSAREGAARTQYF. The CDR3 nucleotides read TGCAGTGCTAGAGAGGGTGCAGCCCGCACGCAGTATTTT. The V call is TRBV20-1, the J call TRBJ2-3; D ambiguous. CDR3 length: 13 amino acids. V was trimmed by 0 bases and J by 9 bases, leaving 13 bases between them. CDR1 DFQATT and CDR2 SNEGSKA come from the germline V gene (reference sequence).

This clonotype showed up many times. CDR3 bases: TGTGCCAGCACCCTTGGGACAGGGCGCAACGAGCAGTACTTC. Its translation is CASTLGTGRNEQYF. The chain combines TRBV3-1 with TRBJ2-7; TRBD1 matches at 9 bases. Germline CDR1 reads LGHDT; CDR2 reads YNNKEL (reference sequence). The CDR3 has 14 residues. Trimming took 7 bases from V and 5 from J; bases not matched to a gene: 9.

This clonotype was seen a few times. The DNA for the CDR3 is TGCAGTGGGGGGAGGTCCAATGAGCAGTTCTTC. Protein product: CSGGRSNEQFF. V usage is TRBV29-1 and J usage is TRBJ2-1, with D maybe TRBD2 (6 bases). This CDR3 is 11 amino acids long. Germline lookup yields CDR1 SQVTM and CDR2 ANQGSEA.

This clonotype was seen a few times. V usage is TRBV7-9 and J usage is TRBJ2-1, with D uncertain. Germline V CDR1 and CDR2: SEHNR, FQNEAQ (reference sequence). This CDR3 has 12 residues. Trimming took off 5 bases at V and 7 bases at J, with 9 bases between the two ends. Here the CDR3 reads CASSRAANEQFF. CDR3 sequence (DNA): TGTGCCAGCAGCCGGGCGGCGAATGAGCAGTTCTTC.